This TCR beta chain was identified during a study of T cells in tuberculosis. There are 13 residues in the CDR3. The V end lost 3 bases, the J end lost 7 bases, and 10 bases lay between the germline ends. CDR1 is MGHDK, CDR2 SYGVNS, per germline. Here immunoSEQ multiplex PCR was the method, and the copy in TCRdb shows in-frame clones only, minus some. The sample gives around 38,000 clones, 93% of which show up once; 6.5% to 8.5% is in the top ten. The sequencing input was PBMCs. The V gene is TRBV25-1, the J gene TRBJ1-5, with D unclear. This clonotype was obtained from a donor aged 10 to 29 with latent tuberculosis or without tuberculosis infection. The CDR3 bases are TGTGCCAGCAGTGATCGAAGCGAGCAGCCCCAGCATTTT. Translated, it gives CASSDRSEQPQHF. Filled out from reference TRBV25-1 and TRBJ1-5, the complete variable domain reads EADIYQTPRYLVIGTGKKITLECSQTMGHDKMYWYQQDPGMELHLIHYSYGVNSTEKGDLSSESTVSRIRTEHFPLTLESARPSHTSQYLCASSDRSEQPQHFGDGTRLSIL.